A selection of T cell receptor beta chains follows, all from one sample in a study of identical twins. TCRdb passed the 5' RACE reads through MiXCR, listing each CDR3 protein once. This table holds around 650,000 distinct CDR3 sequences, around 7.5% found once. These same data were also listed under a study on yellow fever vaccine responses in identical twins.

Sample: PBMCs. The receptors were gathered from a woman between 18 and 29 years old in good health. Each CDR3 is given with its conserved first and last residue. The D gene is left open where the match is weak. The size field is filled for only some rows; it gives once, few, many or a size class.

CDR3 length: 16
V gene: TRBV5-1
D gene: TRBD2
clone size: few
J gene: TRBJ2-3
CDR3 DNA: TGCGCCAGCAGCTTGGCTACTAGCGGGAACACAGATACGCAGTATTTT
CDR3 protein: CASSLATSGNTDTQYF

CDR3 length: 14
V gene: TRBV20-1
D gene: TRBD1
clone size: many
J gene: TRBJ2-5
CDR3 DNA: TGCAGTGCTAGGGGCCGGGACAGTACCGAGACCCAGTACTTC
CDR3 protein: CSARGRDSTETQYF

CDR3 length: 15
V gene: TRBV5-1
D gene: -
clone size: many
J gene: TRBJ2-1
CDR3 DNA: TGCGCCAGCAGCTTTAATCCGAGCTCCTACAATGAGCAGTTCTTC
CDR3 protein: CASSFNPSSYNEQFF

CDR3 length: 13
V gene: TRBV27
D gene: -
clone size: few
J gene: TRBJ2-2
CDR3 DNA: TGTGCCAGCAGTATCGACCCCACCGGGGAGCTGTTTTTT
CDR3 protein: CASSIDPTGELFF

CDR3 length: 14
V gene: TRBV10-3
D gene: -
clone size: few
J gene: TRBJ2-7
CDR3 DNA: TGTGCCATCAGTGAGTCGCACTCCTCCTACGAGCAGTACTTC
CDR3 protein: CAISESHSSYEQYF

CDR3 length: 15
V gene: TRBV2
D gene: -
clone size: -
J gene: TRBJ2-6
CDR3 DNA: TGTGCCAGCAGTGAAGTGGGGACCGGGGCCAACGTCCTGACTTTC
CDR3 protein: CASSEVGTGANVLTF

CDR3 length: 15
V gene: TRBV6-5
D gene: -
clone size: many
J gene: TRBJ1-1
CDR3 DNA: TGTGCCAGCAGTTACTCGTCAGGGAGGTCCACTGAAGCTTTCTTT
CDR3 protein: CASSYSSGRSTEAFF

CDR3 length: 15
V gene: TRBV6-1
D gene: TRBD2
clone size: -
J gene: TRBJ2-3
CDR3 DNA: TGTGCCAGCAGACGGACTAGCGGGGGGCCAGATACGCAGTATTTT
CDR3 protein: CASRRTSGGPDTQYF

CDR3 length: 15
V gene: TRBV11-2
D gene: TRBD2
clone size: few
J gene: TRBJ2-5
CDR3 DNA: TGTGCCAGCAGCTCAGCGCCTAGCGGGTTTGAGACCCAGTACTTC
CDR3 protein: CASSSAPSGFETQYF

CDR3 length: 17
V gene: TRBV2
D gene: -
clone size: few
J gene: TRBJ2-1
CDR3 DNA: TGTGCCAGCAGTGTTCGTGACGGGAGAGGCTCCTACAATGAGCAGTTCTTC
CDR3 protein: CASSVRDGRGSYNEQFF

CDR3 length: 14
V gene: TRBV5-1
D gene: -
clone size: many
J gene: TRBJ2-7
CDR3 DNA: TGCGCCAGCAGCTCCTGGACGACCTCCTACGAGCAGTACTTC
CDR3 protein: CASSSWTTSYEQYF

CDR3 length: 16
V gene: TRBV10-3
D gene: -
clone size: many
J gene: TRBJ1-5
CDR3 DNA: TGTGCCATCAGTGGCACCGGGGGCATTATCGATCAGCCCCAGCATTTT
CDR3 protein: CAISGTGGIIDQPQHF

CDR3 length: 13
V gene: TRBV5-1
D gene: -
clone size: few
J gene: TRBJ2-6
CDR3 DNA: TGCGCCAGCAGCCCACTCGACACTCAAGTCCTGACTTTC
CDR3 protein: CASSPLDTQVLTF

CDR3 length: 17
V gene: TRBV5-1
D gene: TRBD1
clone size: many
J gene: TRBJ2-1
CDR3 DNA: TGCGCCAGCAGCTATAGTCCCGGGACAGGGACCTACAATGAGCAGTTCTTC
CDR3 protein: CASSYSPGTGTYNEQFF

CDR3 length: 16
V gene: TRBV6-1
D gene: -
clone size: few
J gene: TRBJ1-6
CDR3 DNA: TGTGCCAGCACCTCATCTGCGGGACCGTCCTTTTCACCCCTCCACTTT
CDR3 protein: CASTSSAGPSFSPLHF

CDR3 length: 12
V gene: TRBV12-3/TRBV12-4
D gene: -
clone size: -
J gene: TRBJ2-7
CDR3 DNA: TGTGCCAGCAGTTGGCGCTCCTACGAGCAGTACTTC
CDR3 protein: CASSWRSYEQYF

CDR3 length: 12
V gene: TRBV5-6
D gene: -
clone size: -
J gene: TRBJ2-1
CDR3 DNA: TGTGCCAGCAGCGGGGTAGATCATGAGCAGTTCTTC
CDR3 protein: CASSGVDHEQFF

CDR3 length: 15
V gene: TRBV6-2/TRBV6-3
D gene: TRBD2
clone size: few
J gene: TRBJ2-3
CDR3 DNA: TGTGCCAGCAGTTACTTAGCGGGGGGAGGGGATACGCAGTATTTT
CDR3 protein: CASSYLAGGGDTQYF

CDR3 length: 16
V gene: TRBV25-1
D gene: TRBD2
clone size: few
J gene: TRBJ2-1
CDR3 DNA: TGTGCCAGCAGTGAAACTAGCGGGAGCTTCGTTGTTGAGCAGTTCTTC
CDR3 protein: CASSETSGSFVVEQFF

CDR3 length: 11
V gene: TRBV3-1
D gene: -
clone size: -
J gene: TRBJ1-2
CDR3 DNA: TGTGCCAGCAGCCAAGATGGGTACTTCACCTTC
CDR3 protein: CASSQDGYFTF

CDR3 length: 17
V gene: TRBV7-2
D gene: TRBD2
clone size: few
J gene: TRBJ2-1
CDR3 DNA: TGTGCCAGCAGCTCTAGGGGACTAGCGGCCCGCTACAATGAGCAGTTCTTC
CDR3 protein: CASSSRGLAARYNEQFF

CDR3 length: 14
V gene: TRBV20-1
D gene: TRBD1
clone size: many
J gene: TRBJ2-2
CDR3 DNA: TGCAGTGCTACAGGGGGCGATTATACCGGGGAGCTGTTTTTT
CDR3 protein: CSATGGDYTGELFF

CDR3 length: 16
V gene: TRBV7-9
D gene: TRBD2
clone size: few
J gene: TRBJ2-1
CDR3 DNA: TGTGCCAGCAGCTTAGCACAGGGACTAGCTAACAATGAGCAGTTCTTC
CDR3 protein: CASSLAQGLANNEQFF

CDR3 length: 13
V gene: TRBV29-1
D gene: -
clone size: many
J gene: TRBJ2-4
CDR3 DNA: TGCAGCGTTGTTTCCGGGACAAGAAACATTCAGTACTTC
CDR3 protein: CSVVSGTRNIQYF

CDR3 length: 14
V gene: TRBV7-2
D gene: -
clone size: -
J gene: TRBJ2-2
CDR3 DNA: TGTGCCAGCAGCACCAGACAGCAGCCCGGGGAGCTGTTTTTT
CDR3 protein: CASSTRQQPGELFF

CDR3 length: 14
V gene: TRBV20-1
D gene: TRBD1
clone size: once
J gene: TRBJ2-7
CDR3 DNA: TGCAGTGCCACCGGGACAGGGTATCCTGACAAGCAGTACTTC
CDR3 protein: CSATGTGYPDKQYF

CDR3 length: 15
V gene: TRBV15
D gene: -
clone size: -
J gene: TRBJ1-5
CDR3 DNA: TGTGCCACGAGCGCTTCTTATGATAGCAATCAGCCCCAGCATTTT
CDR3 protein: CATSASYDSNQPQHF

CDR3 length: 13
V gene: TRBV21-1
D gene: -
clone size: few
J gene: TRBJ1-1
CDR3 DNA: TGTGCCAGCAGCAAAGAGGGACAGACCCACGCTTTCTTT
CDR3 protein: CASSKEGQTHAFF

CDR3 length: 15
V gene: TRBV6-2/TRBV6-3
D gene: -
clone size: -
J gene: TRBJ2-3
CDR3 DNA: TGTGCCAGCAGATTACCCCCTGGGGGCACAGATACGCAGTATTTT
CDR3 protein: CASRLPPGGTDTQYF

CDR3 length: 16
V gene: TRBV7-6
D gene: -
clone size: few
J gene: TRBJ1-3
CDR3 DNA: TGTGCCAGCAGCTACGCCCCGACAGGATCTGGAAACACCATATATTTT
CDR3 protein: CASSYAPTGSGNTIYF

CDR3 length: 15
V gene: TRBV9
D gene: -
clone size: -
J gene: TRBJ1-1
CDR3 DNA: TGTGCCAGCAGCGTAGCCAAGACAGGGAACACTGAAGCTTTCTTT
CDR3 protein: CASSVAKTGNTEAFF

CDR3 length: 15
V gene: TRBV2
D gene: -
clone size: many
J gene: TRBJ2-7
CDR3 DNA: TGTGCCAGCAGTGAATCCACACTGGCGGTGTACGAGCAGTACTTC
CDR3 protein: CASSESTLAVYEQYF

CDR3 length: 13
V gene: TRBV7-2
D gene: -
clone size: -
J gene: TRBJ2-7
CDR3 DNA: TGTGCCAGCAGCTCCCCGGGAGCGTACGAGCAGTACTTC
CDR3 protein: CASSSPGAYEQYF

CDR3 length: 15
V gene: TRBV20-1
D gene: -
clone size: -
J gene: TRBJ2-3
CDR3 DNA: TGCAGTGCTAGGGAGCTACTCTTGAGCACAGATACGCAGTATTTT
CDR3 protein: CSARELLLSTDTQYF

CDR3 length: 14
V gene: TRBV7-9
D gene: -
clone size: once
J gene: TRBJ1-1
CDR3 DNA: TGTGCCAGCAGCTCCCAAGGATTACCCACTGAAGCTTTCTTT
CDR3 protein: CASSSQGLPTEAFF

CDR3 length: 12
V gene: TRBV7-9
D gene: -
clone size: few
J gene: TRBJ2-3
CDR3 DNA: TGTGCCAGCGGGGCTGTCACAGATACGCAGTATTTT
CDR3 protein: CASGAVTDTQYF

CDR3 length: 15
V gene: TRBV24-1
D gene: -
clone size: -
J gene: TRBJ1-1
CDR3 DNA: TGTGCCACCAGTGATTCACGCCCAGGGGCCCCTGAAGCTTTCTTT
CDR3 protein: CATSDSRPGAPEAFF

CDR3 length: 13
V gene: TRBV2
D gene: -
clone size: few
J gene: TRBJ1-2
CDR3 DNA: TGTGCCAGCAGTGGGACAGTGGGGTATGGCTACACCTTC
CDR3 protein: CASSGTVGYGYTF

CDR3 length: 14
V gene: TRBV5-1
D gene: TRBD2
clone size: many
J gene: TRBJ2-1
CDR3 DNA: TGCGCCAGCTCCGCCCGGGGGGATTACAATGAGCAGTTCTTC
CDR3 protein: CASSARGDYNEQFF

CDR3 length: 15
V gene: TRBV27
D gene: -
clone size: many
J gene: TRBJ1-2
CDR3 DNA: TGTGCCAGCAGTTTAGGGGGGTACCCTTACCATGGCTACACCTTC
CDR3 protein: CASSLGGYPYHGYTF

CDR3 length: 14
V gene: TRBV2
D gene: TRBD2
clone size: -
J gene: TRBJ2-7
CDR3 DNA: TGTGCCAGCAGTGGGGCTAGCGGGAGAAACGAGCAGTACTTC
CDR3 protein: CASSGASGRNEQYF

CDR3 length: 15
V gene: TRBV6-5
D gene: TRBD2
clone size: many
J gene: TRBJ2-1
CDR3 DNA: TGTGCCAGCAGTTCGGGACTAGCGGGAGGGGATGAGCAGTTCTTC
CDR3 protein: CASSSGLAGGDEQFF

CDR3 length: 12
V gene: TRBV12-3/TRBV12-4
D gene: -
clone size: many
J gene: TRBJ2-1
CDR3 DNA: TGTGCCAGCAGTTTAGCCCGGGACCCTCAAGTCTTC
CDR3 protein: CASSLARDPQVF

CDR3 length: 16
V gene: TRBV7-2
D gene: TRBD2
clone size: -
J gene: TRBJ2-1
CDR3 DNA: TGTGCCAGCAGAGCCTGGGGACTAGCGGGACTTAATGAGCAGTTCTTC
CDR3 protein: CASRAWGLAGLNEQFF

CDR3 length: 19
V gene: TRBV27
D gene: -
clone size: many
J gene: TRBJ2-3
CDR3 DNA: TGTGCCAGCAGTCCCGGTGGGGCCAACCCTACGTTATTTGCAGATACGCAGTATTTT
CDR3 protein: CASSPGGANPTLFADTQYF

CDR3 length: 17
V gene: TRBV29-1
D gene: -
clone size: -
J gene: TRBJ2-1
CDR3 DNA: TGCAGCGTTGGAGCTTACGGGGTATTTATTTCCTACAATGAGCAGTTCTTC
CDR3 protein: CSVGAYGVFISYNEQFF

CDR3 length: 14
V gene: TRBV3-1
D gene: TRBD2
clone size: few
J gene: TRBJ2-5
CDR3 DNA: TGTGCCAGCAGCTCCGGGACTAGTCTCGAGACCCAGTACTTC
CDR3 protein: CASSSGTSLETQYF

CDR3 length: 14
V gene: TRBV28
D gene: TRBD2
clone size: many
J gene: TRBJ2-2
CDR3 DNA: TGTGCCAGCAGCTCCGGGGAGGGCACCGGGGAGCTGTTTTTT
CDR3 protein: CASSSGEGTGELFF

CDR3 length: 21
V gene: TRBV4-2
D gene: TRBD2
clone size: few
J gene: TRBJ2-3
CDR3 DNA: TGTGCCAGCAGCCAACCCCTTGTCCGTACTAGCGGGGGCCCAAGGGGGGATACGCAGTATTTT
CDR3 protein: CASSQPLVRTSGGPRGDTQYF

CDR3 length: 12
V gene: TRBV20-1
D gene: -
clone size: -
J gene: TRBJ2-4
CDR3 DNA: TGCAGTGCTGAGGACACATGGGTCATTCAGTACTTC
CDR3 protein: CSAEDTWVIQYF

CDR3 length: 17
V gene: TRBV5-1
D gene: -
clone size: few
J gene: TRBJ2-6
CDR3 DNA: TGCGCCAGCAGCTTAGCGGGCAGACCCTCTGGGGCCAACGTCCTGACTTTC
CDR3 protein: CASSLAGRPSGANVLTF

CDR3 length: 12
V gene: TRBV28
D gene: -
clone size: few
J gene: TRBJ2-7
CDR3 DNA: TGTGCCAGCAGTTTTCCCCTCTACGAGCAGTACTTC
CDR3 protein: CASSFPLYEQYF

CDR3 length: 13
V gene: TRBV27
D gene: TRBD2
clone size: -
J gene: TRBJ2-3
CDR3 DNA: TGTGCCAGCAGAGAGCGGGAGATGTTTACGCAGTATTTT
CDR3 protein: CASREREMFTQYF

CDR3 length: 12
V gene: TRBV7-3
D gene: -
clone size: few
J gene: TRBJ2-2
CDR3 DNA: TGTGCCAGCAGCTTAGGGCAGGGGGAGCTGTTTTTT
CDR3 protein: CASSLGQGELFF

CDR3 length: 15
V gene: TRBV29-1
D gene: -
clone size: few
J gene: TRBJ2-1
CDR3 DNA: TGCAGCGTTGGAACCTTCGGGCGCTCCTACAATGAGCAGTTCTTC
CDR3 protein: CSVGTFGRSYNEQFF

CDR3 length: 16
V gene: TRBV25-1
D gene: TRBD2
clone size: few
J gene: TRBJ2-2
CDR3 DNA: TGTGCCAGCAGAGGACTAGCGGGGGGGCTTACCGGGGAGCTGTTTTTT
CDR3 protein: CASRGLAGGLTGELFF

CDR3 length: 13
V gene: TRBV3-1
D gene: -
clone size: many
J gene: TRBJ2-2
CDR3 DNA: TGTGCCAGCAGTTGGGTGGCCACCGGGGAGCTGTTTTTT
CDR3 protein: CASSWVATGELFF

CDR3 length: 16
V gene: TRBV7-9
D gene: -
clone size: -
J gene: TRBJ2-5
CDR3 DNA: TGTGCCAGCAGCTCCTTCGGGTCCACCTCGGCTGAGACCCAGTACTTC
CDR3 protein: CASSSFGSTSAETQYF